The 2 T cell receptor beta chains below come from one sample, sequenced in a study of shared clonotypes between healthy human individuals. Cells designated naive CD8 were CD45RO-negative and were positively selected for CCR7, with terminally differentiated effector memory CD45RA+ cells excluded. The assay was immunoSEQ multiplex PCR, and TCRdb's table has in-frame clones only and misses some. The repertoire consists of about 2 million clones, with approximately 94% occurring once and the leading ten covering 0.9% to 1.5%. The sample comprised naive CD8+ T cells sorted from blood. The source of these receptors is a man aged 18 to 29 in good health.

The rearrangement uses TRBV6-4 and TRBJ1-3; D ambiguous. V was clipped by 2 bases and J by 0 bases, with 8 bases between them. This CDR3 has 15 residues. Germline V gene data show CDR1 as MRHNA and CDR2 as SNTAGT. The CDR3 DNA reads TGTGCCAGCAGTGACGAAGGCCACTCTGGAAACACCATATATTTT. Translating it yields CASSDEGHSGNTIYF.

The CDR3 DNA sequence: TGCGCCAGCATGGGAAACGGGGAGCTGTTTTTT. Translated: CASMGNGELFF. The V call is TRBV5-1, the J call TRBJ2-2; D is unresolved. Per the germline V gene, CDR1 is SGHRS and CDR2 is YFSETQ. The CDR3 runs 11 residues. V lost 6 bases and J 7 bases, leaving 7 bases between the germline ends.